The rows below give T cell receptor beta chains drawn from one sample of a study of blood T cell repertoires in COVID-19. Here immunoSEQ multiplex PCR was the method, and the copy in TCRdb shows in-frame clones only, minus some. The repertoire includes roughly 400,000 clones, approximately 92% of them detected once, and 1.1% sits in the top ten. The sequenced sample consisted of PBMCs or T cells enriched from blood (not recorded which). The receptors originated from a man aged 30 to 39 who had recovered from COVID-19. Each CDR3 is given with its conserved first and last residue. D genes are given only for firm matches. Expanded clones get a size class; other rows say once, few or many, or leave the size out.

cdr3_aa: CASSAGATDTQYF
cdr3_nt: TGTGCCAGCAGTGCCGGAGCCACAGATACGCAGTATTTT
d_call: NA
j_call: TRBJ2-3
clone_size: NA
v_call: TRBV12-3/TRBV12-4

cdr3_aa: CASRITTNEKLFF
cdr3_nt: TGTGCCAGCAGAATTACAACTAATGAAAAACTGTTTTTT
d_call: NA
j_call: TRBJ1-4
clone_size: NA
v_call: TRBV28

cdr3_aa: CASSQGGIETQYF
cdr3_nt: TGTGCCAGCAGCCAGGGGGGAATAGAGACCCAGTACTTC
d_call: NA
j_call: TRBJ2-5
clone_size: NA
v_call: TRBV28

cdr3_aa: CASRNSRDTFYTF
cdr3_nt: TGTGCCAGCAGAAACTCCCGGGACACTTTCTACACCTTC
d_call: NA
j_call: TRBJ1-2
clone_size: NA
v_call: TRBV6-5

cdr3_aa: CASSMGLAGEVEQYF
cdr3_nt: TGTGCCAGTAGTATGGGACTAGCGGGAGAGGTCGAGCAGTACTTC
d_call: TRBD2
j_call: TRBJ2-7
clone_size: NA
v_call: TRBV19

cdr3_aa: CASSYSAGGLHEQFF
cdr3_nt: TGTGCCAGCAGTTACTCGGCGGGAGGGCTGCATGAGCAGTTCTTC
d_call: TRBD2
j_call: TRBJ2-1
clone_size: NA
v_call: TRBV6-6

cdr3_aa: CASSLGLAGVGETQYF
cdr3_nt: TGTGCCAGCAGCTTGGGACTAGCGGGAGTAGGGGAGACCCAGTACTTC
d_call: TRBD2
j_call: TRBJ2-5
clone_size: NA
v_call: TRBV5-6

cdr3_aa: CASKNAGGETQYF
cdr3_nt: TGTGCCAGCAAAAATGCAGGGGGAGAGACCCAGTACTTC
d_call: TRBD1
j_call: TRBJ2-5
clone_size: NA
v_call: TRBV6-5

cdr3_aa: CASSVLWGVILPQHF
cdr3_nt: TGTGCCAGCAGCGTCCTTTGGGGCGTGATTCTGCCCCAGCATTTT
d_call: NA
j_call: TRBJ1-5
clone_size: NA
v_call: TRBV21-1

cdr3_aa: CASSPTRAEAFF
cdr3_nt: TGTGCCAGCAGTCCGACCCGGGCTGAAGCTTTCTTT
d_call: NA
j_call: TRBJ1-1
clone_size: NA
v_call: TRBV6-1

cdr3_aa: CASRPGQNTGELFF
cdr3_nt: TGTGCCAGCAGGCCGGGACAGAACACCGGGGAGCTGTTTTTT
d_call: NA
j_call: TRBJ2-2
clone_size: NA
v_call: TRBV2

cdr3_aa: CASSYLNTEAFF
cdr3_nt: TGTGCCAGCTCATACTTGAACACTGAAGCTTTCTTT
d_call: NA
j_call: TRBJ1-1
clone_size: NA
v_call: TRBV28

cdr3_aa: CASSRQGGNTIYF
cdr3_nt: TGTGCCAGCAGTAGACAGGGGGGAAACACCATATATTTT
d_call: TRBD1
j_call: TRBJ1-3
clone_size: NA
v_call: TRBV12-3/TRBV12-4

cdr3_aa: CASSGSPLHF
cdr3_nt: TGCGCCAGCTCCGGTTCACCCCTCCACTTT
d_call: NA
j_call: TRBJ1-6
clone_size: NA
v_call: TRBV10-1

cdr3_aa: CASSTHIRGNGYTF
cdr3_nt: TGTGCCAGCAGTACCCATATCAGGGGAAATGGCTACACCTTC
d_call: NA
j_call: TRBJ1-2
clone_size: NA
v_call: TRBV28

cdr3_aa: CASSLDRGSLSNYGYTF
cdr3_nt: TGTGCCAGTAGCCTCGACAGGGGCTCTCTTTCTAACTATGGCTACACCTTC
d_call: TRBD1
j_call: TRBJ1-2
clone_size: once
v_call: TRBV19

cdr3_aa: CASRHEQGRKETQYF
cdr3_nt: TGTGCCAGCAGGCACGAACAGGGGAGAAAGGAGACCCAGTACTTC
d_call: TRBD1
j_call: TRBJ2-5
clone_size: NA
v_call: TRBV7-9

cdr3_aa: CASSPAAGGYGYTF
cdr3_nt: TGTGCCAGCAGCCCTGCGGCCGGAGGGTATGGCTACACCTTC
d_call: NA
j_call: TRBJ1-2
clone_size: NA
v_call: TRBV13

cdr3_aa: CASSESRVSAGEQYF
cdr3_nt: TGCGCCAGCAGTGAGAGTAGGGTATCGGCGGGAGAGCAGTACTTC
d_call: NA
j_call: TRBJ2-7
clone_size: few
v_call: TRBV10-1

cdr3_aa: CASSWGQGTTEAFF
cdr3_nt: TGCGCCAGCAGCTGGGGACAGGGGACCACTGAAGCTTTCTTT
d_call: TRBD1
j_call: TRBJ1-1
clone_size: NA
v_call: TRBV5-1

cdr3_aa: CASSLPSAGISYEQYF
cdr3_nt: TGTGCCAGCAGCTTACCCTCGGCGGGGATCTCCTACGAGCAGTACTTC
d_call: NA
j_call: TRBJ2-7
clone_size: NA
v_call: TRBV7-9

cdr3_aa: CASSPTDMNTEAFF
cdr3_nt: TGTGCCAGCAGCCCGACCGACATGAACACTGAAGCTTTCTTT
d_call: NA
j_call: TRBJ1-1
clone_size: once
v_call: TRBV11-2

cdr3_aa: CASSLDPGTAFLKAFF
cdr3_nt: TGTGCCAGCAGTTTAGACCCCGGGACAGCATTCTTGAAGGCTTTCTTT
d_call: TRBD1
j_call: TRBJ1-1
clone_size: NA
v_call: TRBV28

cdr3_aa: CASSPTRQNTEAFF
cdr3_nt: TGTGCCAGCAGCCCCACACGACAGAACACTGAAGCTTTCTTT
d_call: NA
j_call: TRBJ1-1
clone_size: NA
v_call: TRBV5-5

cdr3_aa: CASSLLEGGAFF
cdr3_nt: TGTGCCAGCAGTTTATTGGAGGGAGGAGCTTTCTTT
d_call: NA
j_call: TRBJ1-1
clone_size: NA
v_call: TRBV28

cdr3_aa: CASSEQGSDTQYF
cdr3_nt: TGTGCCAGCAGCGAACAGGGATCAGATACGCAGTATTTT
d_call: NA
j_call: TRBJ2-3
clone_size: NA
v_call: TRBV6-4

cdr3_aa: CASRGQALYNEQFF
cdr3_nt: TGTGCCAGCAGGGGGCAGGCGCTCTACAATGAGCAGTTCTTC
d_call: NA
j_call: TRBJ2-1
clone_size: NA
v_call: TRBV3-1/TRBV3-2

cdr3_aa: CASSPGGSSYNEQFF
cdr3_nt: TGTGCCAGCAGCCCGGGCGGGAGCTCCTACAATGAGCAGTTCTTC
d_call: TRBD2
j_call: TRBJ2-1
clone_size: NA
v_call: TRBV27

cdr3_aa: CATSPADEYNEQFF
cdr3_nt: TGTGCCACCAGTCCAGCGGACGAATACAATGAGCAGTTCTTC
d_call: NA
j_call: TRBJ2-1
clone_size: NA
v_call: TRBV24-1

cdr3_aa: CASSKELALTDTQYF
cdr3_nt: TGCGCCAGCAGCAAGGAACTAGCGCTCACAGATACGCAGTATTTT
d_call: TRBD2
j_call: TRBJ2-3
clone_size: NA
v_call: TRBV5-1

cdr3_aa: CASSSWNTEAFF
cdr3_nt: TGTGCCAGCAGCTCTTGGAACACTGAAGCTTTCTTT
d_call: NA
j_call: TRBJ1-1
clone_size: NA
v_call: TRBV5-6

cdr3_aa: CASSAGTGFYEQYF
cdr3_nt: TGTGCCAGCAGCGCCGGGACAGGGTTCTACGAGCAGTACTTC
d_call: TRBD1
j_call: TRBJ2-7
clone_size: NA
v_call: TRBV7-2

cdr3_aa: CASSAGQGTDTQYF
cdr3_nt: TGTGCCAGCAGTGCCGGACAGGGAACAGATACGCAGTATTTT
d_call: TRBD1
j_call: TRBJ2-3
clone_size: NA
v_call: TRBV6-4

cdr3_aa: CASSTSTSKQYF
cdr3_nt: TGTGCCAGCAGTACCTCGACTAGTAAGCAGTACTTC
d_call: NA
j_call: TRBJ2-7
clone_size: NA
v_call: TRBV28

cdr3_aa: CASSLDRMNYGYTF
cdr3_nt: TGTGCCAGCAGCCTGGACAGAATGAACTATGGCTACACCTTC
d_call: NA
j_call: TRBJ1-2
clone_size: few
v_call: TRBV11-2

cdr3_aa: CASSDRLDNSPLHF
cdr3_nt: TGTGCCAGCAGTGATAGACTGGATAATTCACCCCTCCACTTT
d_call: NA
j_call: TRBJ1-6
clone_size: NA
v_call: TRBV2

cdr3_aa: CASSYGASGIHEQFF
cdr3_nt: TGTGCCAGCAGTTACGGGGCTAGCGGGATCCATGAGCAGTTCTTC
d_call: TRBD2
j_call: TRBJ2-1
clone_size: NA
v_call: TRBV6-2/TRBV6-3

cdr3_aa: CASSGPYTDTQYF
cdr3_nt: TGTGCCAGCAGTGGGCCTTACACAGATACGCAGTATTTT
d_call: NA
j_call: TRBJ2-3
clone_size: NA
v_call: TRBV28

cdr3_aa: CASRYNPTGTQETQYF
cdr3_nt: TGCGCCAGCAGGTACAACCCGACAGGGACCCAAGAGACCCAGTACTTC
d_call: TRBD1
j_call: TRBJ2-5
clone_size: NA
v_call: TRBV4-1

cdr3_aa: CASSLYLREQGNEQFF
cdr3_nt: TGTGCCAGCAGCTTATATTTACGGGAGCAGGGAAATGAGCAGTTCTTC
d_call: NA
j_call: TRBJ2-1
clone_size: once
v_call: TRBV7-2

cdr3_aa: CASIPGTVLAKNIQYF
cdr3_nt: TGTGCCAGCATCCCCGGGACAGTTCTAGCCAAAAACATTCAGTACTTC
d_call: TRBD1
j_call: TRBJ2-4
clone_size: NA
v_call: TRBV28

cdr3_aa: CASSYADRHEQYF
cdr3_nt: TGTGCCAGCAGTTATGCTGACAGACACGAGCAGTACTTC
d_call: NA
j_call: TRBJ2-7
clone_size: NA
v_call: TRBV6-6

cdr3_aa: CASTPGSATAGAGYEQYF
cdr3_nt: TGTGCCAGCACCCCAGGCTCCGCGACGGCGGGAGCGGGCTACGAGCAGTACTTC
d_call: TRBD2
j_call: TRBJ2-7
clone_size: NA
v_call: TRBV11-2

cdr3_aa: CASSSSGTGGDEQYF
cdr3_nt: TGCGCCAGCAGTTCTTCCGGGACAGGGGGCGACGAGCAGTACTTC
d_call: TRBD1
j_call: TRBJ2-7
clone_size: NA
v_call: TRBV5-1

cdr3_aa: CASSPHSGTGFLGYTF
cdr3_nt: TGTGCCAGCAGCCCCCACTCCGGGACAGGGTTTCTTGGCTACACCTTC
d_call: TRBD1
j_call: TRBJ1-2
clone_size: NA
v_call: TRBV7-2

cdr3_aa: CASSFPTAGNTEAFF
cdr3_nt: TGTGCCAGTAGCTTTCCTACGGCGGGGAACACTGAAGCTTTCTTT
d_call: NA
j_call: TRBJ1-1
clone_size: NA
v_call: TRBV19

cdr3_aa: CATSTAAASWETQYF
cdr3_nt: TGTGCCACCAGCACCGCGGCGGCGTCGTGGGAGACCCAGTACTTC
d_call: NA
j_call: TRBJ2-5
clone_size: NA
v_call: TRBV15